This T cell receptor (beta chain) was captured by sequencing in a study of graft-versus-host responses after intestinal transplantation. Across the study: Transplant types were multivisceral, liver-intestinal, or isolated intestinal. The study, taken as a whole, reports: Early post-transplant declines in HvG were associated with peak levels of circulating GvH clones.

The data were produced by immunoSEQ multiplex PCR, yet TCRdb's version contains in-frame clones alone and is incomplete. Of some 41,000 clones listed, roughly 93% were seen once; the top ten hold around 3.6%. In regard to this clone: Its antigen remains unknown.

This CDR3 has 18 residues. CDR1 and CDR2 (germline): LNHDA, SQIVND (reference sequence). V was clipped by 3 bases and J by 6 bases; unmatched bases: 16. Source: PBMCs, taken approximately 700 days after intestinal transplantation. This sequence originates from a human patient who received an intestinal transplant, so some T cells may come from the graft donor. This sequence joins TRBV19 and TRBJ1-2; TRBD1 agrees at 10 bases. The CDR3 nucleotides are TGTGCCAGTAGTATTTCTACCCTAGGGACAGGGGATAGGAATGGCTACACCTTC. As protein: CASSISTLGTGDRNGYTF.